The 27 T cell receptor beta chains below all came from one sample that was sequenced in a study of cytomegalovirus exposure and HLA in healthy donors. Use of 60 Vbeta and 13 Jbeta primers characterized the PCR. Sequencing used immunoSEQ multiplex PCR; TCRdb keeps in-frame clones, though not all of them. Among hundreds of thousands of clones, 65% to 85% were seen once, and the ten largest hold approximately 2.1%. Input material: PBMCs. Receptor source: a female donor in good health and CMV-seronegative.

CDR3 sequence reads: CASSQTYEQFF. DNA for the CDR3: TGTGCCAGCAGCCAGACTTATGAGCAGTTCTTC. The rearrangement links TRBV14 to TRBJ2-1, with D unclear. This CDR3 has 11 amino acids. Germline CDR1 reads SGHDN; CDR2 reads FVKESK. V lost 3 bases, J lost 8 bases, and 5 bases lay in between.

The chain joins TRBV18 to TRBJ2-3, with 11 nucleotides matching TRBD2. Germline V gene sequence: CDR1 KGHSH, CDR2 LQKENI. The CDR3 extends over 15 amino acids. The trim removed 4 bases at V and 4 bases at J, leaving 4 bases unmatched. The chain's CDR3 is CASSLTSGGADTQYF. CDR3 sequence (DNA): TGTGCCAGCTCACTTACTAGCGGGGGAGCAGATACGCAGTATTTT.

This clone was detected only once. The rearrangement joins TRBV27 to TRBJ1-1; tentative D call: TRBD1 (5 bases). Trimming removed 3 bases from V and 3 bases from J, with 8 bases in between. The CDR3 length is 13 residues. From germline, CDR1 is MNHEY and CDR2 SMNVEV (reference sequence). Written as DNA, the CDR3 is TGTGCCAGCAGTTTGGCGGGGCACACTGAAGCTTTCTTT. This encodes CASSLAGHTEAFF.

There are a few counts of this clone. This chain links TRBV30 with TRBJ2-7, with TRBD2 matching over 7 bases. The J segment lost 0 bases and the V segment lost 4 bases, leaving 9 bases of the junction unmatched. Per germline, CDR1 GTSNPN and CDR2 SVGIG (reference sequence). This CDR3 has 15 amino acids. CDR3 in amino acids: CAWNGGSPASYEQYF. CDR3 DNA: TGTGCCTGGAACGGGGGGTCACCAGCCTCCTACGAGCAGTACTTC. The whole variable domain, remainder taken from reference TRBV30 and TRBJ2-7, is SQTIHQWPATLVQPVGSPLSLECTVEGTSNPNLYWYRQAAGRGLQLLFYSVGIGQISSEVPQNLSASRPQDRQFILSSKKLLLSDSGFYLCAWNGGSPASYEQYFGPGTRLTVT.

This clone has a handful of counts. V gene TRBV4-1 combines with J gene TRBJ2-5, with 9 bases fitting TRBD1. The DNA end favors TRBJ2-7, so the J call may be wrong. Looked up from germline, CDR1 is MGHRA and CDR2 is YSYEKL. The CDR3 contains 15 residues. For the CDR3, the DNA is TGCGCCAGCAGCCAGGGGACAGGGTTTAATTACGAGCAGTACTTC. Translating gives CASSQGTGFNYEQYF.

The chain has TRBV7-8 and TRBJ2-1; no clear D. CDR1 and CDR2 from the germline V gene are SGHVS and FQNEAQ. V was trimmed by 5 bases and J by 2 bases, leaving 16 bases between them. The CDR3 contains 16 residues. CDR3: CASSPFTLSAYNEQFF. CDR3 DNA: TGTGCCAGCAGCCCCTTTACCCTGAGCGCCTACAATGAGCAGTTCTTC.

This clone turned up a few times. The genes are TRBV9 and TRBJ2-7, with 11 bases that match TRBD2. Germline CDR1 is SGDLS and CDR2 is YYNGEE. V shed 7 bases and J 1 base; nucleotides not matched to a gene: 4. CDR3 length: 14 residues. CDR3 in amino acids: CASGGLAESYEQYF. The CDR3 DNA sequence: TGTGCCAGCGGGGGACTAGCGGAATCCTACGAGCAGTACTTC.

This chain links TRBV7-9 with TRBJ2-2, with TRBD1 as a possible D gene (5 bases). Germline V gives CDR1 SEHNR, CDR2 FQNEAQ (reference sequence). The V end was cut by 4 bases, the J end by 1 base, with 7 bases between. The CDR3 length is 14 residues. The CDR3 reads CASSSTENTGELFF. The CDR3 coding sequence is TGTGCCAGCAGCTCGACAGAGAACACCGGGGAGCTGTTTTTT.

The chain joins TRBV5-4 to TRBJ2-4, with D perhaps TRBD1 (7 bases). This CDR3 has 16 amino acids. Trimming took 4 bases from V and 0 from J, leaving 14 bases between them. Germline CDR1 and CDR2: SGHNT and YYREEE (reference sequence). CDR3 amino acids: CASSPEEGAAKNIQYF. CDR3 DNA sequence: TGTGCCAGCAGCCCGGAGGAGGGGGCAGCCAAAAACATTCAGTACTTC. The whole variable domain, filled in from reference TRBV5-4 and TRBJ2-4, reads ETGVTQSPTHLIKTRGQQVTLRCSSQSGHNTVSWYQQALGQGPQFIFQYYREEENGRGNFPPRFSGLQFPNYSSELNVNALELDDSALYLCASSPEEGAAKNIQYFGAGTRLSVL.

This chain joins TRBV29-1 and TRBJ2-7, with 9 bases aligning to TRBD1. V lost 7 bases to trimming and J lost 5 bases; unmatched junction nucleotides: 3. The CDR3 covers 11 residues. Per germline, CDR1 SQVTM and CDR2 ANQGSEA. CDR3 bases: TGCAGCGCAAGGACAGGGGACGAGCAGTACTTC. It codes for CSARTGDEQYF.

The V call is TRBV15, the J call TRBJ2-5; the D gene is possibly TRBD2 (6 bases). The J call is in doubt because the DNA end fits TRBJ2-7 better. The V gene's germline CDR1 is LNHNV and CDR2 YYDKDF (reference sequence). The CDR3 has 14 residues. As DNA, the CDR3 is TGTGCCACCAGCAGAGTACGGGGGAACTACGAGCAGTACTTC. It is translated as CATSRVRGNYEQYF.

V gene TRBV10-3 combines with J gene TRBJ2-7, with 7 bases that match TRBD1. This CDR3 contains 13 residues. V lost 8 bases, J lost 3 bases, and 7 bases stayed unmatched. Germline V gene lookup returns CDR1 ENHRY and CDR2 SYGVKD. CDR3 nucleotides: TGTGCCATCGGAAGGGGGACAGACTACGAGCAGTACTTC. This encodes CAIGRGTDYEQYF.

This sequence joins TRBV5-3 and TRBJ1-1; possible D gene TRBD1, 6 bases. TRBV5-3 is an ORF, and what it does is uncertain. The CDR3 has 15 residues. The V end lost 6 bases, the J end lost 1 base, and 16 bases lay between the germline ends. The CDR3 region has the DNA TGTGCCAGAATGGACCCGGGACAAGAGAACACTGAAGCTTTCTTT. Translating gives CARMDPGQENTEAFF.

The genes are TRBV19 and TRBJ1-6; D not resolved. The germline V gene encodes CDR1 LNHDA and CDR2 SQIVND (reference sequence). V gave up 9 bases and J gave up 14 bases, with 17 bases separating them. The CDR3 loop spans 12 amino acids. This CDR3 is CASRTAPSSLHF. CDR3 DNA sequence: TGTGCCAGCAGAACCGCCCCTTCGTCCCTCCACTTT.

The chain carries TRBV2 and TRBJ1-3, with D tentatively TRBD1 (5 bases). V was shortened by 6 bases and J by 0 bases, with 9 bases between the two germline ends. There are 14 residues in the CDR3. The V gene's germline CDR1 is SNHLY and CDR2 FYNNEI. This CDR3 reads CASRGPYSGNTIYF. The CDR3 DNA reads TGTGCCAGCAGGGGGCCCTACTCTGGAAACACCATATATTTT.

The chain recombines TRBV7-2 with TRBJ1-6; D may be TRBD1 (5 bases). Looked up from germline, CDR1 is SGHTA and CDR2 is FQGNSA. The germline V and J ends were trimmed by 5 bases and 9 bases, with 17 bases remaining between them. CDR3 length: 15 residues. CDR3 in DNA: TGTGCCAGCAGCCGGGGGATTGGAGGTGGTTCACCCCTCCACTTT. Translated, it gives CASSRGIGGGSPLHF.

The sample holds a few counts of this clone. This chain connects TRBV28 to TRBJ1-2; tentatively, D is TRBD1 (6 bases). CDR1 is MDHEN and CDR2 is SYDVKM in the germline V gene. The CDR3 spans 15 residues. V was trimmed by 2 bases and J by 0 bases, leaving 10 bases between them. This chain's CDR3 is CASSLIRGPNYGYTF. The CDR3 nucleotides read TGTGCCAGCAGTTTAATCAGGGGCCCTAACTATGGCTACACCTTC.

This clone was counted a single time. The gene calls are TRBV19 and TRBJ2-1, with no clear D. The CDR3 runs to 14 residues. V was pared by 0 bases and J by 4 bases, with 7 bases between. Germline loops: CDR1 LNHDA, CDR2 SQIVND (reference sequence). As DNA, the CDR3 is TGTGCCAGTAGTATAGATCCCGGTTACAATGAGCAGTTCTTC. Translation: CASSIDPGYNEQFF.

The chain joins TRBV6-1 to TRBJ2-7, with 11 bases aligning to TRBD2. The ends lost 2 bases at V and 4 bases at J; junction bases unmatched: 13. The germline V gene has CDR1 MNHNS and CDR2 SASEGT. The CDR3 contains 18 residues. The CDR3 DNA sequence: TGTGCCAGCAGTGAACAACCCTTCCCGTTAGCGGGAGGGTACGAGCAGTACTTC. The encoded protein is CASSEQPFPLAGGYEQYF.

This clone has only a few counts. The chain has TRBV7-2 and TRBJ2-6, with 8 bases that match TRBD1. The trim removed 4 bases at V and 8 bases at J, leaving 7 bases unmatched. Germline CDR1 SGHTA, CDR2 FQGNSA. The CDR3 contains 15 residues. The CDR3 DNA reads as TGTGCCAGCAGCTCGCAGGGGGCGCAGTCCAACGTCCTGACTTTC. Amino acids: CASSSQGAQSNVLTF.

There are a few counts of this clone. The chain combines TRBV6-1 with TRBJ1-4, with 8 bases that match TRBD1. This CDR3 contains 16 residues. V lost 1 base and J lost 3; bases outside the gene matches: 4. Germline V gene sequence: CDR1 MNHNS, CDR2 SASEGT. The chain's CDR3 is CASSEVPTGANEKLFF. The CDR3 nucleotides are TGTGCCAGCAGTGAAGTGCCGACAGGGGCTAATGAAAAACTGTTTTTT.

This clone was observed a few times. The J gene is TRBJ2-1, the V gene TRBV5-1, with 9 bases fitting TRBD2. The CDR3 extends over 15 amino acids. Unmatched junction bases numbered 5, after V lost 3 bases and J lost 4 bases. Germline values: CDR1 SGHRS, CDR2 YFSETQ. The CDR3 is CASSSGTSTYNEQFF. DNA for the CDR3: TGCGCCAGCAGCTCCGGGACTAGCACGTACAATGAGCAGTTCTTC.

V gene TRBV6-5 combines with J gene TRBJ2-7, with D possibly TRBD1 on 6 matching bases. V was pared by 8 bases and J by 7 bases, with 21 bases between. The CDR3 spans 14 residues. Germline loops: CDR1 MNHEY, CDR2 SVGAGI. CDR3 nucleotides: TGTGCCAGCGGTGCCGGACAGCCTCTAGGAGAGCAGTACTTC. This sequence encodes CASGAGQPLGEQYF.

This sequence joins TRBV7-2 and TRBJ2-1, with 8 bases matching TRBD2. CDR1 is SGHTA and CDR2 is FQGNSA in the germline V gene. This CDR3 region has 15 residues. V dropped 1 base and J dropped 6; count of bases not matched to a gene: 5. CDR3 nucleotides: TGTGCCAGCAGCTTAGTGACTAGCGTGTTCAATGAGCAGTTCTTC. Translating gives CASSLVTSVFNEQFF.

The rearrangement uses TRBV20-1 and TRBJ2-5; D call uncertain. Germline V lookup: CDR1 DFQATT, CDR2 SNEGSKA (reference sequence). V was shortened by 4 bases and J by 5 bases, with 8 bases between the two germline ends. The length of the CDR3 is 11 residues. The CDR3 loop is CSATPPETQYF. CDR3 DNA sequence: TGCAGTGCTACCCCCCCGGAGACCCAGTACTTC.

V gene TRBV7-9 combines with J gene TRBJ2-7; 11 bases match TRBD2. This CDR3 has 15 residues. The V and J ends lost 5 bases and 7 bases, in that order; junction bases with no gene match: 10. Germline lookup yields CDR1 SEHNR and CDR2 FQNEAQ (reference sequence). CDR3: CASSLSLAGVEEQYF. CDR3 DNA: TGTGCCAGCAGCCTTTCACTAGCGGGAGTGGAAGAGCAGTACTTC.

There are a few counts of this clone. The chain uses TRBV6-5 and TRBJ1-4; D is uncertain. The CDR3 is 15 residues long. Trimming shortened V by 0 bases and J by 7 bases, and 12 bases separated the two germline ends. Per germline, CDR1 MNHEY and CDR2 SVGAGI. The CDR3 is CASSYSMASSEKLFF. The CDR3, as DNA: TGTGCCAGCAGTTACTCGATGGCTTCTAGTGAAAAACTGTTTTTT.